This entry features one T cell receptor beta chain sequence. These data originate in a study of control samples from healthy donors and cancer patients. The table came from immunoSEQ multiplex PCR; TCRdb's copy has only in-frame clones and leaves some out. The sample carries roughly 93,000 clones, 85% to 90% recorded once. The V end lost 7 bases, the J end lost 0 bases, and 7 bases lay between the germline ends. Per germline, CDR1 SNHLY and CDR2 FYNNEI. CDR3 length: 12 residues. The material sequenced was PBMCs. The sequence came from a woman between 50 and 59 years old with colorectal cancer. This chain uses TRBV2 with TRBJ2-7; D gene unclear. This chain's CDR3 is CASNGDSYEQYV. CDR3 nucleotide sequence: TGTGCCAGCAATGGGGACTCCTACGAGCAGTACGTC.